These T cell receptor beta chains were read from a single sample in a study of CD4 T cells in relation to SARS-CoV-2 and coronaviruses. Some clones are missing from TCRdb's copy, which holds only in-frame ones; the method was immunoSEQ multiplex PCR. The sample lists tens of thousands of clones, roughly 94% occurring once. Sequenced input: naive CD4+ T cells from PBMCs. The receptors originated from an adult with COVID-19. CDR3s leave out the opening cysteine and the closing phenylalanine or tryptophan.

CDR3 length: 14; V gene: TRBV6-5; CDR3 protein: ASSFSAGLAKNIQY
CDR3 length: 12; V gene: TRBV19; CDR3 protein: ASSMSRRDTEAF
CDR3 length: 13; V gene: TRBV7-9; CDR3 protein: ASSWTATGANVLT
CDR3 length: 13; V gene: TRBV5-6; CDR3 protein: ASSPETGLGNTIY
CDR3 length: 13; V gene: TRBV23-1; CDR3 protein: ASNPKETGNEKLF
CDR3 length: 16; V gene: TRBV4-1; CDR3 protein: ASSQALPGQRRYNEQF
CDR3 length: 14; V gene: TRBV7-3; CDR3 protein: ASSLLAGFIAGELF
CDR3 length: 13; V gene: TRBV30; CDR3 protein: AWSANRGATQPQH
CDR3 length: 15; V gene: TRBV7-2; CDR3 protein: ASSPVGLAVQLYTQY
CDR3 length: 14; V gene: TRBV28; CDR3 protein: ASKSLVPSSYNEQF
CDR3 length: 10; V gene: TRBV30; CDR3 protein: AWTRRSNEQF
CDR3 length: 11; V gene: TRBV28; CDR3 protein: ASSLWLLTGYT
CDR3 length: 13; V gene: TRBV7-2; CDR3 protein: ASSLGLGGQETQY
CDR3 length: 10; V gene: TRBV20-1; CDR3 protein: SASYSYNEQF
CDR3 length: 12; V gene: TRBV7-3; CDR3 protein: ASRDRTAQETQY
CDR3 length: 9; V gene: TRBV28; CDR3 protein: ASSASYEQY
CDR3 length: 15; V gene: TRBV11-2; CDR3 protein: ASSSGLAGSQRYEQY
CDR3 length: 13; V gene: TRBV6-2/TRBV6-3; CDR3 protein: ASSPGQGATNEQF
CDR3 length: 10; V gene: TRBV18; CDR3 protein: ASSSTSYEQY
CDR3 length: 9; V gene: TRBV18; CDR3 protein: ASSPNYEQY
CDR3 length: 13; V gene: TRBV27; CDR3 protein: ASSLRGQGAGEQY
CDR3 length: 14; V gene: TRBV5-1; CDR3 protein: ASSFVTGTGYNEQF
CDR3 length: 12; V gene: TRBV7-2; CDR3 protein: ASSPPRFPYEQY
CDR3 length: 12; V gene: TRBV20-1; CDR3 protein: SASQRLWNGELF
CDR3 length: 14; V gene: TRBV3-1/TRBV3-2; CDR3 protein: ASSQDIQREGTSPF
CDR3 length: 16; V gene: TRBV4-1; CDR3 protein: ASSHRIRTVTLTVEQY
CDR3 length: 13; V gene: TRBV5-1; CDR3 protein: ASSLWGSGGSEQF
CDR3 length: 14; V gene: TRBV19; CDR3 protein: ARASPPTLAYNEQF
CDR3 length: 14; V gene: TRBV19; CDR3 protein: ASSAPTGGEETEAF
CDR3 length: 13; V gene: TRBV18; CDR3 protein: ASSPGTVNTGELF
CDR3 length: 14; V gene: TRBV5-1; CDR3 protein: ASSSGTGDSGNTIY
CDR3 length: 16; V gene: TRBV11-2; CDR3 protein: ASSPDLTGGAGQETQY
CDR3 length: 13; V gene: TRBV4-2; CDR3 protein: ASSQGQWTSSWQY
CDR3 length: 12; V gene: TRBV27; CDR3 protein: ASRPRKDSYEQY
CDR3 length: 12; V gene: TRBV2; CDR3 protein: ASSEGTTTDTQY
CDR3 length: 11; V gene: TRBV10-3; CDR3 protein: AISGQAGGELF
CDR3 length: 10; V gene: TRBV2; CDR3 protein: ASRVGANEQF
CDR3 length: 12; V gene: TRBV7-8; CDR3 protein: ASSRTGTGYEQY
CDR3 length: 12; V gene: TRBV7-2; CDR3 protein: ASSLSLQKETQY
CDR3 length: 10; V gene: TRBV7-9; CDR3 protein: ASSLILGEQF
CDR3 length: 14; V gene: TRBV5-6; CDR3 protein: ASRPRGGGSSYEQY
CDR3 length: 10; V gene: TRBV18; CDR3 protein: ASSPGYTEAF
CDR3 length: 14; V gene: TRBV27; CDR3 protein: ASSLSGGPRIYGYT
CDR3 length: 12; V gene: TRBV28; CDR3 protein: AIQRGGRPDTQY
CDR3 length: 11; V gene: TRBV7-2; CDR3 protein: ASSEQNYNEQF
CDR3 length: 11; V gene: TRBV19; CDR3 protein: ASSVQGIGGYT
CDR3 length: 11; V gene: TRBV29-1; CDR3 protein: SVVAGGTAEQF
CDR3 length: 9; V gene: TRBV20-1; CDR3 protein: SARGSYEQY
CDR3 length: 11; V gene: TRBV6-5; CDR3 protein: ASSRGGADIQY
CDR3 length: 15; V gene: TRBV4-3; CDR3 protein: ASSHDGTSKDPGELF
CDR3 length: 13; V gene: TRBV5-1; CDR3 protein: ASSLSGTGGEKLF